This T cell receptor (beta chain) was documented in a study of blood T cell repertoires in COVID-19 (dated by TCRdb to 2018 to 2021). Context from the whole study: Samples from collaborators originated in the United States, Italy and Spain and spanned both the acute and convalescent phases of COVID-19. Where available, HLA class I and class II types were taken from metadata supplied by the sample provider and were not determined by assay-based typing. Sample metadata almost always included a de-identified subject ID, COVID-19 status, age in years and sex. A freely available public database, intended as a resource for researchers studying the immune response to SARS-CoV-2, is where the repertoires were released. The material from the prospective study consisted of cDNA or gDNA derived from T cells, B-cell-depleted T cells, or PBMCs. The samples were drawn from the first 160 participants of the ongoing ImmuneRACE study and from 950 to 1,500 subjects provided by 6 global collaborators. The dataset comprised deeply sampled blood TCRbeta repertoires from subjects exposed to, actively infected with, or recovered from COVID-19.

Findings and caveats that apply to the study as a whole: The quantity of clinical and demographic metadata differed by source and by participant and was supplied without curation.

Unmatched junction bases come to 1, with V trimmed by 2 bases and J by 2 bases. The CDR3, from cysteine to phenylalanine, totals 15 residues. Only CDR3 DNA remains: 45 bases, in frame from the first base. CDR1 and CDR2, per the germline V gene, are SGHRS and YFSETQ. TCRbeta CDR3 regions were amplified from genomic DNA using the immunoSEQ Assay, a bias-controlled multiplex PCR. Per the original workflow: Within the assay, amplification of reference gene primers was used to estimate how many nucleated cells each sample contained. To quantify the absolute abundance of each unique TCRbeta CDR3 rearrangement, sequence reads were collapsed and filtered. For each sample, productive Simpson clonality was calculated as the square root of Simpson's diversity index over productive rearrangements. TCRdb obtained this table from immuneACCESS and retained in-frame rearrangements with V and J assigned. These tables miss some clones; where compared with another copy, unresolved V genes account for less than half of the shortfall, and the remainder is unexplained. V and J calls and clone size come straight from that table; D and trimming were deduced from the DNA. The sample table contains approximately 240,000 clones; only one count was recorded for roughly 84% of them. The ten biggest clones cover under 4.5% of the sample.

In the case of this clone: The antigen it recognizes is unknown. One base away there is no much larger clone; base qualities are not given.

Whole blood was collected in K2EDTA tubes by collaborating institutions according to the institutions' own protocols. Collaborator samples were shipped for TCRbeta analysis as frozen whole blood, isolated PBMCs, or DNA extracted from either sample type. Sequencing input: peripheral blood. The chain joins TRBV5-1 to TRBJ2-1; 10 of the junction bases match TRBD2. This sequence originates from a woman aged 40 to 49 with active or convalescent COVID-19. CDR3 reads: CASSFGLAAYNEQFF. The DNA reads TGCGCCAGCAGCTTTGGACTAGCGGCCTACAATGAGCAGTTCTTC.